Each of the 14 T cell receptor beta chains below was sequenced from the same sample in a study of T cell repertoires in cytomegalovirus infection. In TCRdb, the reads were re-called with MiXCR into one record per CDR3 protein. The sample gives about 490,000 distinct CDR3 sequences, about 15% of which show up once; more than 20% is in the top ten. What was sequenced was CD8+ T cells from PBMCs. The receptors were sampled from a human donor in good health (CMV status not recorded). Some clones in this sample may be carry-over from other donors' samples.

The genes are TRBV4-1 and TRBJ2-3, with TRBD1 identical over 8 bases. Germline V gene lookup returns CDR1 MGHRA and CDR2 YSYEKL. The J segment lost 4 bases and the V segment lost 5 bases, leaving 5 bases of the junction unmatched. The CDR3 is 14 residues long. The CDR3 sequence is CASSSRTGPDTQYF. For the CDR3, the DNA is TGCGCCAGCAGCAGTAGGACAGGGCCAGATACGCAGTATTTT.

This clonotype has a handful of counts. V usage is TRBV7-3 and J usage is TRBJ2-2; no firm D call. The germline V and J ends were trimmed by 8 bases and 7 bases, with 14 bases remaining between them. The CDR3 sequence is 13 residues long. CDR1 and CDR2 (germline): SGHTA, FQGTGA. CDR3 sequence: CASGRTSLGELFF. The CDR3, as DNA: TGTGCCAGCGGTAGGACCTCTCTCGGGGAGCTGTTTTTT.

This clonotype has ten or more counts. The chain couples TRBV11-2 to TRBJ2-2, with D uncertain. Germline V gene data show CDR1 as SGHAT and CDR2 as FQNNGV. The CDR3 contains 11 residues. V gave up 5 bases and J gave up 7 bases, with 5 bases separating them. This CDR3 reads CASSPNGELFF. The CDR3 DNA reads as TGTGCCAGCAGCCCTAACGGGGAGCTGTTTTTT.

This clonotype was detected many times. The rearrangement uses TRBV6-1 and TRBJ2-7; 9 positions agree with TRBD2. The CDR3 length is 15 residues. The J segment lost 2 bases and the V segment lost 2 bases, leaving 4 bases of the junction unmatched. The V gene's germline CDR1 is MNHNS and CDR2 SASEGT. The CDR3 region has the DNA TGTGCCAGCAGTGAACCGACTAGCGGCACCTACGAGCAGTACTTC. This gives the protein CASSEPTSGTYEQYF.

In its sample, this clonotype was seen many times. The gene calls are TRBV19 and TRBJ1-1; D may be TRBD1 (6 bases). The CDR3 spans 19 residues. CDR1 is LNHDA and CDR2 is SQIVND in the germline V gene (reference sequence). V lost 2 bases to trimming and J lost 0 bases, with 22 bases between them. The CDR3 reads CASSIRGGTGFVLNTEAFF. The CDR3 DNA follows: TGTGCCAGTAGTATAAGGGGGGGGACGGGCTTTGTCCTGAACACTGAAGCTTTCTTT.

The CDR3, as DNA: TGCAGTAGGCGTACGCGGGAGGATCTAACAGATACGCAGTATTTT. Amino acid sequence: CSRRTREDLTDTQYF. This chain links TRBV20-1 with TRBJ2-3, with 8 bases fitting TRBD2. Losses at the gene ends were 8 bases for V and 3 bases for J; bases not matched to a gene: 13. The V gene's germline CDR1 is DFQATT and CDR2 SNEGSKA (reference sequence). This CDR3 contains 15 residues.

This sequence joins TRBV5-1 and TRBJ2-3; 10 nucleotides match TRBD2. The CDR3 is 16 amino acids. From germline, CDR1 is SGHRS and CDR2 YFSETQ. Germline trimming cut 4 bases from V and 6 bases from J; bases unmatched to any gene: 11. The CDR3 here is CASSPESGGAADTQYF. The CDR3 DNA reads TGCGCCAGCAGCCCGGAGAGCGGGGGGGCAGCGGATACGCAGTATTTT.

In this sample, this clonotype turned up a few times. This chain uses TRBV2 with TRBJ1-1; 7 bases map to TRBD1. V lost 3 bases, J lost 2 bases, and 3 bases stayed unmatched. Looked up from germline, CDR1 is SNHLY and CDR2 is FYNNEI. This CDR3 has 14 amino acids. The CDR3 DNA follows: TGTGCCAGCAGTGAGGAGGGGGCCAACACTGAAGCTTTCTTT. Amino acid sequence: CASSEEGANTEAFF.

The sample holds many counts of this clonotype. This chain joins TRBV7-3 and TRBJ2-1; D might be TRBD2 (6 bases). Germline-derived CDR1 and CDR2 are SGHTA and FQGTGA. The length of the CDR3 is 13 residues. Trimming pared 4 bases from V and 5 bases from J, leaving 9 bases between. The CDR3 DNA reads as TGTGCCAGCAGCTCGGGACTGAACAATGAGCAGTTCTTC. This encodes CASSSGLNNEQFF.

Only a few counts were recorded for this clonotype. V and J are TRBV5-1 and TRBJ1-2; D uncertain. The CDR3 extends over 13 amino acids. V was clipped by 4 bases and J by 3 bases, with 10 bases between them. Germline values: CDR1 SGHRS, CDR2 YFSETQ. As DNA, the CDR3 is TGCGCCAGCAGCGACGGGATCGACTATGGCTACACCTTC. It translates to CASSDGIDYGYTF.

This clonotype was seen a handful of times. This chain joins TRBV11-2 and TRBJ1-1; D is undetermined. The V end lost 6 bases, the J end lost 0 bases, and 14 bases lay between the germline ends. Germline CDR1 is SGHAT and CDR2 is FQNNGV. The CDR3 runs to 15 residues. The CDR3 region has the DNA TGTGCCAGCAGACCGGAAGGGCCATTGAACACTGAAGCTTTCTTT. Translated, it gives CASRPEGPLNTEAFF.

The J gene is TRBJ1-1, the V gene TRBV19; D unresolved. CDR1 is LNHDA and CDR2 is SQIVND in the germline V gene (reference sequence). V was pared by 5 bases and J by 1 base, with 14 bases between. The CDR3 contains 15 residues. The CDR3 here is CASSPRQEWNTEAFF. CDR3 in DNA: TGTGCCAGTAGTCCGAGGCAGGAATGGAACACTGAAGCTTTCTTT.

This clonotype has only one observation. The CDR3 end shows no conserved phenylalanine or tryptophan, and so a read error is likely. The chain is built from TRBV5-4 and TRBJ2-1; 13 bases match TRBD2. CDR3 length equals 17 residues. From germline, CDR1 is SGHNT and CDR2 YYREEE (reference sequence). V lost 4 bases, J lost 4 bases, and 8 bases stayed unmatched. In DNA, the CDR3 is TGTGCCAGCAGCCTATGGACTAGCGGGAGTGGGTACAATGAGCAGTTCTTA. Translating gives CASSLWTSGSGYNEQFL.

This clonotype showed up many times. The CDR3 sequence: CASSYVQGDYGYTF. Here the CDR3 DNA reads TGTGCCAGCAGTTACGTACAGGGAGACTATGGCTACACCTTC. The chain is built from TRBV6-5 and TRBJ1-2; D possibly corresponds to TRBD1 (6 bases). The CDR3 is 14 amino acids. Germline V gene sequence: CDR1 MNHEY, CDR2 SVGAGI. V was clipped by 2 bases and J by 3 bases, with 10 bases between them.